Described below is a single TCR beta chain sequence and its context. Its antigen is unknown. Genomic DNA was employed as the template in profiling TCR beta VDJ and CDR3. Using its own MiXCR run on the reads, TCRdb lists one record per CDR3 protein. The sample shows 250,000 to 300,000 distinct CDR3 sequences, about 56% of them seen only once. This sample was taken from a study of CD8+CD57+ T cells in acquired aplastic anemia. Study-wide findings and caveats: The study identified 25 to 30 CD8+ CDR3 sequences shared by patients and controls.

Germline values: CDR1 SGHTA, CDR2 FQGNSA. This CDR3 is 14 amino acids long. Trimming at V came to 2 bases and at J to 6 bases, leaving 4 bases not matched to a gene. This clonotype was sampled from a human donor with severe aplastic anemia or a healthy control (not recorded which). Sequencing input: sorted CD4+, CD8+, or CD8+CD57+ T cells (not recorded which) from PBMCs. This chain connects TRBV7-2 to TRBJ1-5, with 7 bases matching TRBD1. This chain's CDR3 is CASSLQGVGQPQHF. The CDR3 DNA reads as TGTGCCAGCAGCTTACAGGGGGTCGGTCAGCCCCAGCATTTT. The full variable domain, its missing parts supplied by reference TRBV7-2 and TRBJ1-5, is GAGVSQSPSNKVTEKGKDVELRCDPISGHTALYWYRQSLGQGLEFLIYFQGNSAPDKSGLPSDRFSAERTGGSVSTLTIQRTQQEDSAVYLCASSLQGVGQPQHFGDGTRLSIL.